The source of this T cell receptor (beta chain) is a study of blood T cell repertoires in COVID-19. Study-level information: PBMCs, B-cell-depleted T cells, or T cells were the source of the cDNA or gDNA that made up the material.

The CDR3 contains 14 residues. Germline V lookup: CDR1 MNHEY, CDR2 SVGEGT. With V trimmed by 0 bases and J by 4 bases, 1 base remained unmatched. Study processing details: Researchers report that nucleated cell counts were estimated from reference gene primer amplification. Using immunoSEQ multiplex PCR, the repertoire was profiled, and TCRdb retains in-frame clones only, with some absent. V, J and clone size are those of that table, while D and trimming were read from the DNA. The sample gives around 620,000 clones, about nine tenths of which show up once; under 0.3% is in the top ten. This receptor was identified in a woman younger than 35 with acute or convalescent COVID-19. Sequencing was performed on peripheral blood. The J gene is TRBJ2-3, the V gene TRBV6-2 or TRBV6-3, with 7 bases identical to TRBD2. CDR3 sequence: CASSYSGGSDTQYF. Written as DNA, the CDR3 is TGTGCCAGCAGTTACTCCGGGGGGTCAGATACGCAGTATTTT.